This entry features one T cell receptor beta chain sequence. What it binds is not known. This sample is part of a study of identical twins. Findings and limits, study-wide: Modeled out-of-frame TCR alpha sharing in monozygotic twins fell below observed levels.

Carrying unique molecular identifiers, the cDNA also gained a universal primer site through template switching. TCRdb used MiXCR to reprocess the 5' RACE reads, holding one entry per CDR3 protein. The sample contains a few hundred thousand distinct CDR3 sequences, 10% to 15% of which appear only once. CDR3 length: 15 residues. Unmatched junction bases numbered 9, after V lost 10 bases and J lost 0 bases. CDR1 ENHRY and CDR2 SYGVKD come from the germline V gene. These data were also reused for a study on yellow fever vaccine responses in identical twins.

The V gene is TRBV10-3, the J gene TRBJ2-1; TRBD1 agrees at 7 bases. The sequence was obtained from a woman aged 18-29 years in good health. The sample taken for sequencing was CD8+ T cells sorted from blood. The CDR3 loop reads CATGTDRVSYNEQFF. CDR3 nucleotide sequence: TGTGCCACTGGAACTGACAGGGTCTCCTACAATGAGCAGTTCTTC.